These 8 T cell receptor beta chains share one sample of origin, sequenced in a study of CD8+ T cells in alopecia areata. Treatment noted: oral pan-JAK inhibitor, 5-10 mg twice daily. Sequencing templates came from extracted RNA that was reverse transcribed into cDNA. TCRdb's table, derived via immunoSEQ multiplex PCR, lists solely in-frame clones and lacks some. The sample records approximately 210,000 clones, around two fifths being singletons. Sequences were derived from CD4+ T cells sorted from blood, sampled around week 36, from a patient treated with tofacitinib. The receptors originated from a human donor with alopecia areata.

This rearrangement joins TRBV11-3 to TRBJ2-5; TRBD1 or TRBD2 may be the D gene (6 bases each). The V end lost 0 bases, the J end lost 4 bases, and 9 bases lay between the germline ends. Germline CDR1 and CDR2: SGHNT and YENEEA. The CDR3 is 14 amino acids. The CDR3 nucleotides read TGTGCCAGCAGCTTAGAGGGGGGCGCAGAGACCCAGTACTTC. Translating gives CASSLEGGAETQYF.

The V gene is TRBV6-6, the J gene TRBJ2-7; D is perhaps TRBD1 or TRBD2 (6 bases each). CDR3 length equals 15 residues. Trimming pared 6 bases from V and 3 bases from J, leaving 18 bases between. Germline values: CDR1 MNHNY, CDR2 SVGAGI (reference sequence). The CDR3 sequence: CASSDRTAGRYEQYF. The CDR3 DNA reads TGTGCCAGCAGCGACAGGACGGCGGGGCGCTACGAGCAGTACTTC.

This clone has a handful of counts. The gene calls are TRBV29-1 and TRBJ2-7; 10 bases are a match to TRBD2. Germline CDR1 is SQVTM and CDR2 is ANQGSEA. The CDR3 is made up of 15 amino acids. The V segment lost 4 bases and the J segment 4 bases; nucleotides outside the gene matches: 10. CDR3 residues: CSVVLGTSAIYEQYF. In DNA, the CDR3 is TGCAGCGTTGTACTGGGGACTAGCGCAATTTACGAGCAGTACTTC.

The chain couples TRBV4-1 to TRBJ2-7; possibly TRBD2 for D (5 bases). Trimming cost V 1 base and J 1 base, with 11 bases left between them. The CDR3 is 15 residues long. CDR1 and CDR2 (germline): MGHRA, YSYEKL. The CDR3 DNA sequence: TGCGCCAGCAGCCAAGTAATAAGAGGGTCCTACGAGCAGTACTTC. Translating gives CASSQVIRGSYEQYF.

DNA of the CDR3: TGTGCCAGCAGCTCGAGGGGTGGGACCCAGTACTTC. This sequence encodes CASSSRGGTQYF. This rearrangement joins TRBV11-1 to TRBJ2-5, with D perhaps being TRBD1 or TRBD2 (5 bases each). Trimming shortened V by 4 bases and J by 7 bases, and 10 bases separated the two germline ends. This CDR3 has 12 amino acids. Germline-derived CDR1 and CDR2 are SGHAT and FQDESV (reference sequence).

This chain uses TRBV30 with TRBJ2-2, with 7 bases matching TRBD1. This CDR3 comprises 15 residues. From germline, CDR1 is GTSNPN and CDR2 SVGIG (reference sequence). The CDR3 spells CAHNRGHGLTGELFF. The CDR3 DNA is TGTGCACATAACAGGGGTCATGGTCTTACCGGGGAGCTGTTTTTT.

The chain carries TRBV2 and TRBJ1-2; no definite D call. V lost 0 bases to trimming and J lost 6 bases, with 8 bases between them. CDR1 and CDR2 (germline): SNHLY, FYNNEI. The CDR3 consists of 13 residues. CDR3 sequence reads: CASSEAGVDGYTF. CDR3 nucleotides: TGTGCCAGCAGTGAAGCTGGGGTTGATGGCTACACCTTC. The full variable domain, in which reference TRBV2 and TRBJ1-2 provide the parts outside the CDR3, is EPEVTQTPSHQVTQMGQEVILRCVPISNHLYFYWYRQILGQKVEFLVSFYNNEISEKSEIFDDQFSVERPDGSNFTLKIRSTKLEDSAMYFCASSEAGVDGYTFGSGTRLTVV.

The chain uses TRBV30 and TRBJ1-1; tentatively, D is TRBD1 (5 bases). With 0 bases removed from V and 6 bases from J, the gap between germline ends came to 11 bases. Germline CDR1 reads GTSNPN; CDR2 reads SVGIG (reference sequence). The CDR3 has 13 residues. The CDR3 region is CAWSVSRGAEAFF. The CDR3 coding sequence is TGTGCCTGGAGTGTTTCGAGAGGGGCTGAAGCTTTCTTT.